This T cell receptor (beta chain) was found in a study of blood T cells in healthy people across ages. Alongside a J-beta primer mix, a sample-barcoded 5' primer served in a second PCR lasting roughly 7 to 12 cycles. TCRdb independently ran MiXCR on the 5' RACE reads; one entry per CDR3 protein. The profile covers some 850,000 distinct CDR3 sequences, with approximately 24% appearing a single time and approximately 2.9% taken by the ten largest. Looked up from germline, CDR1 is LGHDT and CDR2 is YNNKEL (reference sequence). The CDR3 contains 17 residues. On this clonotype itself: Its ends do not fully match the called genes, so a read error is possible.

The sample was also reused in another study, on T cells of mothers and their children.

The specimen was blood. V gene TRBV3-1 combines with J gene TRBJ2-7, with D possibly matching TRBD2 (7 bases). This sequence was found in a boy aged 5-17 years in good health. Written as DNA, the CDR3 is TGTGCCAGCAGTCAAGGGGGGGGTGGCTGGGCGTCCTACGAGCAGTACTTC. The encoded protein is CASSQGGGGWASYEQYF.